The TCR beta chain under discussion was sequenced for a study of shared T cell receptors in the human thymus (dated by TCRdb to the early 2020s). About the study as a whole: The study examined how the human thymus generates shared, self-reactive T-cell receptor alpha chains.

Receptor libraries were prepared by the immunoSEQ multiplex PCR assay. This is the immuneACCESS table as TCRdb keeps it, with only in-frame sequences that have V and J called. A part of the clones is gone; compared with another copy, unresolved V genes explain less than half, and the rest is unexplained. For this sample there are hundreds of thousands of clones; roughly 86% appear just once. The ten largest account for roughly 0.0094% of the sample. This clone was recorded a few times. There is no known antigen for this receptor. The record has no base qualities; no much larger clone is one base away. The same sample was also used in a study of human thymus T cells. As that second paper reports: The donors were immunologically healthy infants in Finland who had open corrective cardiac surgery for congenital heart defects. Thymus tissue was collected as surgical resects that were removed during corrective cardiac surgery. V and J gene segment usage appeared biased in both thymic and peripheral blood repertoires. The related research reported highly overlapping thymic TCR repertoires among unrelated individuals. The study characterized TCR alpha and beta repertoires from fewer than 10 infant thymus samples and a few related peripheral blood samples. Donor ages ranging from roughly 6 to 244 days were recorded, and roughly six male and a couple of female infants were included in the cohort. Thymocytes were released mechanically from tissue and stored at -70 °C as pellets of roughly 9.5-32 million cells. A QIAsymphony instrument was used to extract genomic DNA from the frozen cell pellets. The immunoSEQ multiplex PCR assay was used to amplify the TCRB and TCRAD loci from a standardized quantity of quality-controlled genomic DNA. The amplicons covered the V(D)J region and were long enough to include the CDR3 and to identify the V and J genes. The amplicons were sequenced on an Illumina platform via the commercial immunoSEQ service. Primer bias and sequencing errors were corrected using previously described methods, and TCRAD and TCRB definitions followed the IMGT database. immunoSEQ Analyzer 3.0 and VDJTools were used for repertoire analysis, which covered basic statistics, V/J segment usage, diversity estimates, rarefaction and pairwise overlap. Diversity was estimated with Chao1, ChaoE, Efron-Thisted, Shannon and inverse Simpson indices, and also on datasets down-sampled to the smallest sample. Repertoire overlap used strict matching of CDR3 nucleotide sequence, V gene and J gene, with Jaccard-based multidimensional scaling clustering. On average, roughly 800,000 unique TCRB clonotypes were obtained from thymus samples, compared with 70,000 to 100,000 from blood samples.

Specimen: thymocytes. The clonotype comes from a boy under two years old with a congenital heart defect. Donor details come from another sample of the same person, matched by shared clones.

Read as DNA, the sequence is TGTGCCAGTAGTATTACCGGGACAGTAAGCTCCTATAATTCACCCCTCCACTTT. Protein translation: CASSITGTVSSYNSPLHF. Here the chain combines TRBV19 and TRBJ1-6; 7 bases in between match TRBD1. Reading the germline V gene (reference sequence) gives CDR1 LNHDA and CDR2 SQIVND. The CDR3 contains 18 residues, cysteine and phenylalanine counted. The entry retains the CDR3 DNA only, 54 bases that are in frame from base 1. Relative to germline, V is missing 3 bases and J is missing 0 bases, with 8 bases of the junction outside any gene match.